The sequence of this T cell receptor (beta chain) was determined in a study of blood T cells in healthy people across ages. Per germline, CDR1 SGHTA and CDR2 FQGTGA. The germline V and J ends were trimmed by 6 bases and 3 bases, with 11 bases remaining between them. The CDR3 runs 14 residues. With respect to this clonotype: Its antigen is undetermined.

The sample, approximately 11 milliliters of peripheral blood, was drawn from each donor. Study results and caveats: PBMCs left unsorted prevented a conclusive naive versus antigen-experienced comparison.

A J-beta primer mix and a sample-barcoded 5' primer were used in a second PCR of roughly 7 to 12 cycles. A template-switch adaptor that had 12 random nucleotides put a tag on each cDNA molecule. Individual samples furnished no less than 2.5 million CDR3-containing paired-end reads apiece. TCRdb reanalysed the 5' RACE reads using MiXCR and keeps one entry per CDR3 protein. The table shows fewer than 750,000 distinct CDR3 sequences, with under 55% occurring only once. V and J are TRBV7-3 and TRBJ2-2; D is possibly TRBD1 or TRBD2 (5 bases each). This receptor was taken from an elderly man in good health. The source material was blood. The chain's CDR3 is CASRPGAYTGELFF. DNA for the CDR3: TGTGCCAGCAGACCCGGGGCCTACACCGGGGAGCTGTTTTTT.